This T cell receptor (beta chain) came from a study of neurological immune-mediated disorders. This clonotype was detected many times. 5'RACE generated cDNA with 10-nucleotide random UMIs. TCRdb fed the 5' RACE reads into MiXCR, producing one record per CDR3 protein. The sample has just over 95,000 distinct CDR3 sequences; around 3.3% are singletons. V was pared by 1 base and J by 6 bases, with 5 bases of the junction left unmatched. CDR3 length: 14 residues. Germline CDR1 is DFQATT and CDR2 is SNEGSKA (reference sequence). The genes are TRBV20-1 and TRBJ1-4, with TRBD1 matching 7 bases. This TCR came from a woman under 30 with multiple sclerosis. Sequencing was performed on PBMCs. In DNA, the CDR3 is TGCAGTGCTAGAGGACAGGGTTCGGATGAAAAACTGTTTTTT. Translation gives CSARGQGSDEKLFF.